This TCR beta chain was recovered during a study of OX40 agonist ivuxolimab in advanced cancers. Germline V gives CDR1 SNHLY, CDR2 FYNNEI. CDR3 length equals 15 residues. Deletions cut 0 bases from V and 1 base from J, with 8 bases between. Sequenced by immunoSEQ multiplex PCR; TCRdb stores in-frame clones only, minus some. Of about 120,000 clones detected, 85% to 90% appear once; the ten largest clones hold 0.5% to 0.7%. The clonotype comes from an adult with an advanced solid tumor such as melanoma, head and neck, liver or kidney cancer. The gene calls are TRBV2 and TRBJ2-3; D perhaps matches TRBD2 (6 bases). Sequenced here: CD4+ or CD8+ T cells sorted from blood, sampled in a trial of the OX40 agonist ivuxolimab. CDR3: CASSEAGTRTDTQYF. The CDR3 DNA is TGTGCCAGCAGTGAAGCGGGGACTCGCACAGATACGCAGTATTTT.